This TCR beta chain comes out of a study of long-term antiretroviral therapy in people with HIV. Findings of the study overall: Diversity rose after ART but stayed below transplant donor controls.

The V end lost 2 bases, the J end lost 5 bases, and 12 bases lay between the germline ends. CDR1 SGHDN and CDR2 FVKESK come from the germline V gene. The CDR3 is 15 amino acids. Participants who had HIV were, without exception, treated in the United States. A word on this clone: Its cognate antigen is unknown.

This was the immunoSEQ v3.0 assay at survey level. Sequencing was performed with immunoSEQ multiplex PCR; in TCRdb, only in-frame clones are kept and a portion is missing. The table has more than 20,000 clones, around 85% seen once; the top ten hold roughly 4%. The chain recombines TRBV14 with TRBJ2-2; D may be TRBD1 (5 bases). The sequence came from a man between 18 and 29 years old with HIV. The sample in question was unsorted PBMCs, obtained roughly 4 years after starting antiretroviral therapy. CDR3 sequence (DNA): TGTGCCAGCAGCCAAATCAGACAGAGAACCGGGGAGCTGTTTTTT. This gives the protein CASSQIRQRTGELFF.